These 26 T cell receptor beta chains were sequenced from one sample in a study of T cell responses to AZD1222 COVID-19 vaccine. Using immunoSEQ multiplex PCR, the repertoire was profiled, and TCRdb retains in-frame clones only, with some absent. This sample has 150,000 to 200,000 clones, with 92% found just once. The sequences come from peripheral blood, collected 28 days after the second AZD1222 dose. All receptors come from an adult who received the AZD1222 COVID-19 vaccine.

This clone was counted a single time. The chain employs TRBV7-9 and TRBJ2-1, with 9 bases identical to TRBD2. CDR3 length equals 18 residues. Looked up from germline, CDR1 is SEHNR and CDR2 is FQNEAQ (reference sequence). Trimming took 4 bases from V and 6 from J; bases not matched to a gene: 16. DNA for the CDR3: TGTGCCAGCAGCTCCGCCGACGGACTAGCGCAACGACGCAATGAGCAGTTCTTC. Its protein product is CASSSADGLAQRRNEQFF.

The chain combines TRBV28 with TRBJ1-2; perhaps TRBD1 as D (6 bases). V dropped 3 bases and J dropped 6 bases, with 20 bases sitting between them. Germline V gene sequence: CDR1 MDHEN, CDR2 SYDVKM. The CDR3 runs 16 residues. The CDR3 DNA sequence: TGTGCCAGCAGTTTCCCACAGGGACTTATTATCGATGGCTACACCTTC. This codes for CASSFPQGLIIDGYTF.

CDR3: CASSTSLYLGQGASNYGYTF. CDR3 in DNA: TGTGCCAGCAGCACTTCGTTGTACCTGGGACAGGGGGCGTCGAACTATGGCTACACCTTC. This sequence joins TRBV28 and TRBJ1-2, with 12 bases matching TRBD1. J was trimmed by 2 bases and V by 6 bases; bases with no gene match: 19. This CDR3 region has 20 residues. CDR1 is MDHEN, CDR2 SYDVKM, per germline.

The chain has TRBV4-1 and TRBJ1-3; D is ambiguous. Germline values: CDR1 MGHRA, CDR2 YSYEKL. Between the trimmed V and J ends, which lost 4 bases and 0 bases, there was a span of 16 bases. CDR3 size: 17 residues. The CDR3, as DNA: TGCGCCAGCAGCCTCCAATTCGGGCAGATCTCTGGAAACACCATATATTTT. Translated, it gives CASSLQFGQISGNTIYF.

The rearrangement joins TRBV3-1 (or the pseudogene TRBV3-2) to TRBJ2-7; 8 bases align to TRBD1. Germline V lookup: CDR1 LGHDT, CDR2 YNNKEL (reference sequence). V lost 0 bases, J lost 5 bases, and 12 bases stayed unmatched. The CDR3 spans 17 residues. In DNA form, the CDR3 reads TGTGCCAGCAGCCAAGAGTCCACGGGACAGGTGTTCGACGAGCAGTACTTC. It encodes CASSQESTGQVFDEQYF.

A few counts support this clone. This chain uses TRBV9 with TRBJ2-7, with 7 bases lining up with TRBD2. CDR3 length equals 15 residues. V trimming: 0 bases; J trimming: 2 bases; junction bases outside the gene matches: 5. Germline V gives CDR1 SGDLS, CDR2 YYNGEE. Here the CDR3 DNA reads TGTGCCAGCAGCGTAGGGGCTAGCGGAACCTACGAGCAGTACTTC. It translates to CASSVGASGTYEQYF.

The CDR3 loop is CASSILGRENTEAFF. The CDR3 DNA is TGTGCCAGTAGTATTTTGGGCAGGGAGAACACTGAAGCTTTCTTT. V and J are TRBV19 and TRBJ1-1; weak D call: TRBD1 (5 bases). CDR3 length equals 15 residues. Trimming stripped 3 bases from V and 1 base from J, with 12 bases between. Germline values: CDR1 LNHDA, CDR2 SQIVND (reference sequence).

DNA of the CDR3: TGTGCCAGCAGCTTAGTATCAGGGGATCACACTGAAGCTTTCTTT. This sequence encodes CASSLVSGDHTEAFF. The chain employs TRBV7-9 and TRBJ1-1, with D perhaps TRBD1 (6 bases). CDR1 and CDR2 from the germline V gene are SEHNR and FQNEAQ (reference sequence). V lost 1 base to trimming and J lost 3 bases, with 12 bases between them. CDR3 length: 15 residues.

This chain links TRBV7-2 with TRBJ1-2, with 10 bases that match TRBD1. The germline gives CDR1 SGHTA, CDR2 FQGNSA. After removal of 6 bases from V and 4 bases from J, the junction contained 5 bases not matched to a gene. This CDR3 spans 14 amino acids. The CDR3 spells CASSLDRGIYGYTF. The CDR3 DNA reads TGTGCCAGCAGTTTGGACAGGGGGATCTATGGCTACACCTTC.

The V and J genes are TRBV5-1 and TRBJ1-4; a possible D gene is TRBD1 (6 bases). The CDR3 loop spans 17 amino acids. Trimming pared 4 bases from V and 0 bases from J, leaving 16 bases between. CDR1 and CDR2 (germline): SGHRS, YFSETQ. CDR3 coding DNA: TGCGCCAGCAGCGCATACGGGGGGCAGGCAACTAATGAAAAACTGTTTTTT. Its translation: CASSAYGGQATNEKLFF. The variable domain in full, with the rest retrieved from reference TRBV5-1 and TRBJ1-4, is KAGVTQTPRYLIKTRGQQVTLSCSPISGHRSVSWYQQTPGQGLQFLFEYFSETQRNKGNFPGRFSGRQFSNSRSEMNVSTLELGDSALYLCASSAYGGQATNEKLFFGSGTQLSVL.

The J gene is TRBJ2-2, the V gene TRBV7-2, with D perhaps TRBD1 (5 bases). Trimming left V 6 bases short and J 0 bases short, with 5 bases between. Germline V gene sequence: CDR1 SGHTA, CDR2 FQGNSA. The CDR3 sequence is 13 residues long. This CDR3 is CASRGPNTGELFF. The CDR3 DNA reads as TGTGCCAGCAGGGGGCCGAACACCGGGGAGCTGTTTTTT.

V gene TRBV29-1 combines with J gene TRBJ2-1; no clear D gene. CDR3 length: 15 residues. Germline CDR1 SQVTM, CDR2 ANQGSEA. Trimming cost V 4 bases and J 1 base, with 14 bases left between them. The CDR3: CSVGWRLTSYNEQFF. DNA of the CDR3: TGCAGCGTTGGGTGGCGGCTAACGTCCTACAATGAGCAGTTCTTC.

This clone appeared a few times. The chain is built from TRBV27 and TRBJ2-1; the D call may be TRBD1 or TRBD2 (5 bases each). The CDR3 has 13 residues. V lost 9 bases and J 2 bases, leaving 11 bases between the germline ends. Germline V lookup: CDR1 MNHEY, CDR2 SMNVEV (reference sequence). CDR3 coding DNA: TGTGCCAGTGCGACAGCGGCCTACAATGAGCAGTTCTTC. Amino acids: CASATAAYNEQFF.

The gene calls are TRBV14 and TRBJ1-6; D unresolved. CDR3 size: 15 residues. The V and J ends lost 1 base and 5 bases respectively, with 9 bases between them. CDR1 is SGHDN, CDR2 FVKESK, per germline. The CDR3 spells CASSQVWSHNSPLHF. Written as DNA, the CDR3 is TGTGCCAGCAGCCAAGTGTGGAGTCATAATTCACCCCTCCACTTT.

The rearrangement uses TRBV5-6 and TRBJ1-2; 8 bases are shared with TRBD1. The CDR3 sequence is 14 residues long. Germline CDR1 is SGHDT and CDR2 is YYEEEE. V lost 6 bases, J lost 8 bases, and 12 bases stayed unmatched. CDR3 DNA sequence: TGTGCCAGCACCCCGGGGCAGGGGGCGAGGGGCTACACCTTC. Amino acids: CASTPGQGARGYTF.

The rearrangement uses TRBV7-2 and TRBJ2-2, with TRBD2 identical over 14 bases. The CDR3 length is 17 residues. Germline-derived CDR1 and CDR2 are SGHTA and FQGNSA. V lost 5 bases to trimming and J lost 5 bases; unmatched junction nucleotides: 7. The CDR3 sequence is CASSLGLAGGRTGELFF. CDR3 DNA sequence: TGTGCCAGCAGCCTTGGACTAGCGGGAGGTCGAACCGGGGAGCTGTTTTTT.

The CDR3: CASSETGDEKLFF. In nucleotides, the CDR3 is TGTGCCAGCAGTGAGACAGGGGACGAAAAACTGTTTTTT. The genes are TRBV28 and TRBJ1-4, with 8 bases that match TRBD1. After removal of 5 bases from V and 8 bases from J, the junction contained 4 bases not matched to a gene. The germline CDR1 and CDR2 sequences are MDHEN and SYDVKM. There are 13 residues in the CDR3.

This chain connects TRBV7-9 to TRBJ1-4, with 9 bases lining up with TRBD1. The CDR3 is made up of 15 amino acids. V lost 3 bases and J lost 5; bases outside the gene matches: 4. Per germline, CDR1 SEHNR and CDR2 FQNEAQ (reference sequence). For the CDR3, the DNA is TGTGCCAGCAGCTTCTTGGGACAGGGAAATGAAAAACTGTTTTTT. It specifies CASSFLGQGNEKLFF.

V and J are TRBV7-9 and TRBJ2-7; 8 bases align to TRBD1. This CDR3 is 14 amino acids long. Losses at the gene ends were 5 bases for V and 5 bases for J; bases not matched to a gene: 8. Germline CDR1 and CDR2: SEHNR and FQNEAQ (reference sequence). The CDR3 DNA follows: TGTGCCAGCAGCCCAGGACAGGGAAACGACGAGCAGTACTTC. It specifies CASSPGQGNDEQYF.

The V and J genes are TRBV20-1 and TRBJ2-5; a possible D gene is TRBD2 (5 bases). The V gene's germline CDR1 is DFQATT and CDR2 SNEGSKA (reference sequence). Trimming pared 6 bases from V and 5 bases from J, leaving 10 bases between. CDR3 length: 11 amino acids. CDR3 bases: TGCAGTGCCGAGGACTGGGAGACCCAGTACTTC. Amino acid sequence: CSAEDWETQYF.

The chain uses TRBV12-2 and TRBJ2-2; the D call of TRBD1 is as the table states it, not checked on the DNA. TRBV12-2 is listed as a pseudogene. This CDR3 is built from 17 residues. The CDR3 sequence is CASRLITTGGRTGELFF. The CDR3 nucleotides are TGTGCAAGTCGCTTAATCACGACAGGGGGTCGTACCGGGGAGCTGTTTTTT.

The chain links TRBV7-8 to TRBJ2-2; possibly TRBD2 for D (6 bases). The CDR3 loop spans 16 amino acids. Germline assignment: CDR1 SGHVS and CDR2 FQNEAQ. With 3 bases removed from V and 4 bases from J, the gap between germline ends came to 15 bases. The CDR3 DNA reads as TGTGCCAGCAGCTTTTTTCCGCGGGACGGCACCGGGGAGCTGTTTTTT. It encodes CASSFFPRDGTGELFF.

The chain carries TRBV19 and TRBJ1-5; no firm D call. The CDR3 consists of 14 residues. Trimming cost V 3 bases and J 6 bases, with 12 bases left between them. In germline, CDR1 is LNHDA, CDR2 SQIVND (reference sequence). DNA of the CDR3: TGTGCCAGTAGTATGGTATCAAGGTTTCAGCCCCAGCATTTT. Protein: CASSMVSRFQPQHF.

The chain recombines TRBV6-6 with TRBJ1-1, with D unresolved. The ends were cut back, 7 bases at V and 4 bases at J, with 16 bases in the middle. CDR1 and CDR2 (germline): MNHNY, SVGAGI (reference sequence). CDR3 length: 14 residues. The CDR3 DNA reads TGTGCCAGCACCCCCCCACGAGGGAGCACTGAAGCTTTCTTT. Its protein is CASTPPRGSTEAFF.

The CDR3 spells CSASQRGGVTGELFF. CDR3 DNA sequence: TGCAGTGCTAGTCAGCGGGGGGGCGTCACCGGGGAGCTGTTTTTT. V usage is TRBV20-1 and J usage is TRBJ2-2; 10 nucleotides align to TRBD2. After removal of 3 bases from V and 4 bases from J, the junction contained 5 bases not matched to a gene. From germline, CDR1 is DFQATT and CDR2 SNEGSKA (reference sequence). The CDR3 contains 15 residues.

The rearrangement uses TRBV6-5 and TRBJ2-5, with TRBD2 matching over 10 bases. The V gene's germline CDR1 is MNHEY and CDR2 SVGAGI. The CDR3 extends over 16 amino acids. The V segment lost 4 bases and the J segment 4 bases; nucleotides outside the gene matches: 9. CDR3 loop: CASSSTLAGVRETQYF. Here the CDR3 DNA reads TGTGCCAGCAGTTCGACTCTAGCGGGAGTAAGAGAGACCCAGTACTTC.